Listed below are T cell receptor beta chains from one sample, sequenced in a study of blood T cell repertoires in COVID-19. TCRdb's table, derived via immunoSEQ multiplex PCR, lists solely in-frame clones and lacks some. Of around 180,000 clones listed, roughly 70% are singletons. Sequencing input: peripheral blood. The receptors come from an elderly woman with acute or convalescent COVID-19. The CDR3 runs from the conserved cysteine through the conserved F or W. The D gene is left open where the match is weak. Clone size is stated in some rows and not others, as once, few, many or a class when expanded.

V	J	D	size	DNA	CDR3
TRBV19	TRBJ1-4	TRBD1	few	TGTGCCAGTACCCGGCGACAGGGGAATGAAAAACTGTTTTTT	CASTRRQGNEKLFF
TRBV7-3	TRBJ2-1	.	.	TGTGCCAGCAGCTTGAGTTCGAACTCCTACAATGAGCAGTTCTTC	CASSLSSNSYNEQFF
TRBV6-2/TRBV6-3	TRBJ2-7	TRBD1	.	TGTGCCAGCAGTTTCCAGGGGGCTTGGGGCTACGAGCAGTACTTC	CASSFQGAWGYEQYF
TRBV7-9	TRBJ2-5	.	.	TGTGCCAGCAGCTACCTTTTTACCGGAGAGACCCAGTACTTC	CASSYLFTGETQYF
TRBV7-9	TRBJ1-1	.	.	TGTGCCAGCAGCTTAGCGGGGGGAGAGGTGACTGAAGCTTTCTTT	CASSLAGGEVTEAFF
TRBV10-2	TRBJ1-5	TRBD1	.	TGCGCCAGCAGTGACACACAGGGGGGAGTTTATAGCAATCAGCCCCAGCATTTT	CASSDTQGGVYSNQPQHF
TRBV29-1	TRBJ1-5	.	.	TGCAGCGTCCGGGACAACAATCAGCCCCAGCATTTT	CSVRDNNQPQHF
TRBV6-2/TRBV6-3	TRBJ2-7	.	.	TGTGCCAGCAGTTACATTGGGACAGGGGTTCTAGCGGGAGTTTACGAGCAGTACTTC	CASSYIGTGVLAGVYEQYF
TRBV7-9	TRBJ2-3	TRBD2	.	TGTGCCAGCAGCTTAGAAATAGCGGGGGGAGATACGCAGTATTTT	CASSLEIAGGDTQYF
TRBV7-9	TRBJ2-7	TRBD1	.	TGTGCCAGCAGCTTCGGGAGAAGACAGGGGGCTACCTACGAGCAGTACTTC	CASSFGRRQGATYEQYF
TRBV11-3	TRBJ2-1	TRBD1	.	TGTGCCAGCAGCTTAGTAGGGGGCGGATCCTACAATGAGCAGTTCTTC	CASSLVGGGSYNEQFF
TRBV27	TRBJ2-7	TRBD2	.	TGTGCCAGCACTACACTAGCGGGAGGGTACGAGCAGTACTTC	CASTTLAGGYEQYF
TRBV30	TRBJ1-5	.	few	TGTGCCTGGAGTTATACGGGGGGTCAGCCCCAGCATTTT	CAWSYTGGQPQHF
TRBV28	TRBJ2-1	TRBD1	.	TGTGCCAGCAGGACAGGGGGCGCGTACAATGAGCAGTTCTTC	CASRTGGAYNEQFF
TRBV27	TRBJ2-7	.	few	TGTGCCAGCAGTAAGGCGGCCACACCGGTCGAGCAGTACTTC	CASSKAATPVEQYF
TRBV6-6	TRBJ2-3	.	few	TGTGCCAGCAGTGAGAGCCTAGCGACAGATACGCAGTATTTT	CASSESLATDTQYF
TRBV27	TRBJ2-7	TRBD1	.	TGTGCCAGCAGTTACGACAGGGGCTACGAGCAGTACTTC	CASSYDRGYEQYF
TRBV6-2/TRBV6-3	TRBJ1-2	.	.	TGTGCCAGCAGTGAGCTGGGGGGGCACGGCTACACCTTC	CASSELGGHGYTF
TRBV5-5	TRBJ2-1	.	once	TGTGCCAGCAGCTCCCTCAGAAGCTCCTACAATGAGCAGTTCTTC	CASSSLRSSYNEQFF
TRBV27	TRBJ2-1	TRBD2	.	TGTGCCAGCAGTTACGCTAGCGGGAGGAATGAGCAGTTCTTC	CASSYASGRNEQFF
TRBV7-2	TRBJ2-2	.	few	TGTGCCAGCAGCTCAGGACAGTTGTCCGGGGAGCTGTTTTTT	CASSSGQLSGELFF
TRBV10-3	TRBJ1-3	TRBD1	.	TGTGCCATCAGGGACAGGTCATCTGGAAACACCATATATTTT	CAIRDRSSGNTIYF
TRBV5-1	TRBJ2-3	.	.	TGCGCCAGCAGCTCAGGACTATACACAGATACGCAGTATTTT	CASSSGLYTDTQYF
TRBV11-2	TRBJ2-1	TRBD2	.	TGTGCCAGCAGCTTAGGGGGTAGCGGGAGGGCCTGGCAGTTCTTC	CASSLGGSGRAWQFF
TRBV11-2	TRBJ1-3	.	few	TGTGCCAGCAGCTTATATCCGAGCTCTGGAAACACCATATATTTT	CASSLYPSSGNTIYF
TRBV2	TRBJ1-6	TRBD1	few	TGTGCCAGCAGCCGGGGACAGGGGTATAATTCACCCCTCCACTTT	CASSRGQGYNSPLHF
TRBV9	TRBJ1-1	.	.	TGTGCCAGCAGCGTAGTCCAGGACACTGAAGCTTTCTTT	CASSVVQDTEAFF
TRBV6-5	TRBJ2-7	TRBD2	.	TGTGCCAGCACGCCTCTGCGGGGGGCTCGGGACGAGCAGTACTTC	CASTPLRGARDEQYF
TRBV18	TRBJ2-6	.	.	TGTGCCAGCTCACCGGCGGTCCTCTCTGGGGCCAACGTCCTGACTTTC	CASSPAVLSGANVLTF
TRBV28	TRBJ1-1	TRBD1	.	TGTGCCAGCAACCCGGGACAGGGGGCAAGGACTGAAGCTTTCTTT	CASNPGQGARTEAFF
TRBV27	TRBJ1-6	TRBD1	.	TGTGCCAGCAGTTTACGACAGGGGCCTAGCTCCTATAATTCACCCCTCCACTTT	CASSLRQGPSSYNSPLHF
TRBV11-2	TRBJ2-1	TRBD2	.	TGTGCCAGCAGCTTAGAGACGAAACTAGCGGGAAACTCCTACAATGAGCAGTTCTTC	CASSLETKLAGNSYNEQFF
TRBV10-1	TRBJ2-7	TRBD1	.	TGCGCCAGCAGTGAGACCGGGACAGGGGACTCCTACGAGCAGTACTTC	CASSETGTGDSYEQYF
TRBV30	TRBJ1-1	.	.	TGTGCCTGGAGCGTCGGGACACCGAACACTGAAGCTTTCTTT	CAWSVGTPNTEAFF
TRBV28	TRBJ2-5	.	.	TGTGCCAGCAGTCTACCGCGCTCCGGAGAGACCCAGTACTTC	CASSLPRSGETQYF
TRBV5-4	TRBJ2-5	TRBD2	.	TGTGCCAGCAGCTTAGCGGGAGCTAGAGAGACCCAGTACTTC	CASSLAGARETQYF
TRBV5-4	TRBJ2-2	.	few	TGTGCCAGCAGCTTGGTAGCGAACACCGGGGAGCTGTTTTTT	CASSLVANTGELFF
TRBV15	TRBJ2-7	.	.	TGTGCCACCAGCGAGGGGGTTGGGCAGCGAGACGAGCAGTACTTC	CATSEGVGQRDEQYF
TRBV30	TRBJ1-1	TRBD1	.	TGTGCCTGGAGTGGACCGGGACAGGGAGGAGGAACTGAAGCTTTCTTT	CAWSGPGQGGGTEAFF
TRBV11-1	TRBJ2-7	.	.	TGTGCCAGCAGCGGGGACACGGATGACGAGCAGTACTTC	CASSGDTDDEQYF
TRBV4-2	TRBJ2-2	.	.	TGTGCCAGCAGCCAGTCCTTAGCGAGTGGGAACGGGGAGCTGTTTTTT	CASSQSLASGNGELFF
TRBV5-8	TRBJ1-5	.	few	TGTGCCAGCAGCCGGGGAGATTATGGAAGGCAGCCCCAGCATTTT	CASSRGDYGRQPQHF
TRBV15	TRBJ2-2	.	few	TGTGCCACCAGCAGAGGGCAAGCGGGCACCGGGGAGCTGTTTTTT	CATSRGQAGTGELFF
TRBV6-4	TRBJ2-2	.	once	TGTGCCAGCAGCACTAGTCCTAACACCGGGGAGCTGTTTTTT	CASSTSPNTGELFF
TRBV30	TRBJ2-1	TRBD2	.	TGTGCCTGGAGGGTGATAGCGGGAGGTTCCTACAATGAGCAGTTCTTC	CAWRVIAGGSYNEQFF
TRBV10-3	TRBJ1-5	.	.	TGTGCCATCAGCATTACATATAGCAATCAGCCCCAGCATTTT	CAISITYSNQPQHF
TRBV6-5	TRBJ1-2	.	.	TGTGCCAGCAGCCGCGGCAGGGGAAACTATGGCTACACCTTC	CASSRGRGNYGYTF
TRBV7-2	TRBJ1-5	TRBD1	.	TGTGCCAGCAGCCAGGGACAGAGCAATCAGCCCCAGCATTTT	CASSQGQSNQPQHF
TRBV24-1	TRBJ1-2	.	.	TGTGCCACCAGTGGCCCAGGTGGCTACACCTTC	CATSGPGGYTF
TRBV18	TRBJ2-7	TRBD1	many	TGTGCCAGCTCACCACTTGGGACAGGGAGGGCCTACGAGCAGTACTTC	CASSPLGTGRAYEQYF
TRBV19	TRBJ1-5	TRBD1	few	TGTGCCAGTAGTATCCGCGGAACAGGGGGCGGAAATCAGCCCCAGCATTTT	CASSIRGTGGGNQPQHF
TRBV2	TRBJ1-6	.	.	TGTGCCAGCAGTGAAGACAGCGGATTCCTCCACTTT	CASSEDSGFLHF
TRBV6-2/TRBV6-3	TRBJ2-1	.	.	TGTGCCAGCAGCCTACCGTATCGGGATGGAAACAATGAGCAGTTCTTC	CASSLPYRDGNNEQFF
TRBV10-1	TRBJ2-3	.	.	TGCGCCAGCAGTGACGAGGGCACAGATACGCAGTATTTT	CASSDEGTDTQYF
TRBV3-1/TRBV3-2	TRBJ2-3	.	few	TGTGCCAGCAGCGAGACTAGGCATACGCAGTATTTT	CASSETRHTQYF
TRBV28	TRBJ1-2	TRBD1	.	TGTGCCAGCAGACAAACAGGGGACGGCTACACCTTC	CASRQTGDGYTF
TRBV2	TRBJ2-7	.	.	TGTGCCAGCAGTGAACGGCCCTCCGGGGAGCAGTACTTC	CASSERPSGEQYF
TRBV11-2	TRBJ2-6	.	.	TGTGCCAGCAGGCCCGGGGTCCGCTCTGGGGCCAACGTCCTGACTTTC	CASRPGVRSGANVLTF
TRBV6-4	TRBJ2-5	TRBD2	.	TGTGCCAGAGGGACTAGCGGCACGTCCGAGACCCAGTACTTC	CARGTSGTSETQYF
TRBV6-5	TRBJ1-2	.	.	TGTGCCAGCAGTAACGGGATGCCCGGCTACACCTTC	CASSNGMPGYTF